This T cell receptor (beta chain) was identified during a study of monozygotic twins with inflammatory bowel disease. Whole-study findings and limits: Fewer shared clonotypes with others were found in IBD patients than in healthy twins, especially with disease activity.

Germline loops: CDR1 SGDLS, CDR2 YYNGEE. The CDR3 spans 12 residues. Concerning this clonotype itself: The antigen remains unidentified.

UMIs that included a 6-nucleotide sample barcode were added by template switching, which took place during cDNA synthesis. TCRdb re-called the 5' RACE reads and gives one entry per CDR3 protein, without DNA. This sample contains hundreds of thousands of distinct CDR3 sequences. Investigators pulled total RNA out of whole blood and did not sort T cells. The sample consisted of blood. This TCR derives from a human donor with ulcerative colitis or Crohn's disease, or a healthy co-twin of an affected twin (not recorded which). V usage is TRBV9 and J usage is TRBJ2-7; TCRdb outputs TRBD2, but without DNA this stays unchecked. Here the CDR3 reads CASSAGLGEQYF.